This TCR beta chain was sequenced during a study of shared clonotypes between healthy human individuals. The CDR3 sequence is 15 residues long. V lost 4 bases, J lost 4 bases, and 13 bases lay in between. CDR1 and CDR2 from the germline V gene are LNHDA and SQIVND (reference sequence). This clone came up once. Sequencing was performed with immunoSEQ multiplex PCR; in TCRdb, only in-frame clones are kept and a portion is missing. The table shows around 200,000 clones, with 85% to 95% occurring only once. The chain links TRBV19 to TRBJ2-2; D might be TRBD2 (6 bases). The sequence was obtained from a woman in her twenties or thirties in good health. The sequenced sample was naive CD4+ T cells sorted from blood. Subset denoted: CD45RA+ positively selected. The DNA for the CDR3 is TGTGCCAGTAGTACCGGTTTCGGGGGCACCGGGGAGCTGTTTTTT. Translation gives CASSTGFGGTGELFF.